The T cell receptor (beta chain) described here comes from a study of blood T cell repertoires in COVID-19. Study as a whole: Italy, Spain and the United States were the sources of the convalescent and acute COVID-19 samples. T cells, B-cell-depleted T cells, or PBMCs supplied cDNA or gDNA.

Here immunoSEQ multiplex PCR was the method, and the copy in TCRdb shows in-frame clones only, minus some. The sample lists fewer than 350,000 clones; approximately 88% were seen once. Enrollment of patients from Seattle took place during active infection, with longitudinal follow-up. V lost 4 bases, J lost 4 bases, and 5 bases lay in between. The germline gives CDR1 MNHNY, CDR2 SVGAGI (reference sequence). This CDR3 has 12 residues. The gene calls are TRBV6-6 and TRBJ1-5; D is undetermined. Input material: peripheral blood. The origin of this receptor is a woman in her 30s with COVID-19, enrolled during active disease. The CDR3 sequence: CASSFGNQPQHF. In DNA form, the CDR3 reads TGTGCCAGCAGTTTCGGTAATCAGCCCCAGCATTTT.